The sequence of this T cell receptor (beta chain) was determined in a study of blood T cell repertoires in COVID-19. Original handling: Using reference gene primer amplification, nucleated cell counts were estimated. Sequenced by immunoSEQ multiplex PCR; TCRdb stores in-frame clones only, minus some. The V and J calls and clone size come from that table; D and trimming were worked out from the DNA. The sample consists of roughly 380,000 clones, roughly 85% of them appearing once. The CDR3 contains 11 residues. Per the germline V gene, CDR1 is SGHAT and CDR2 is FQNNGV. The V segment lost 5 bases and the J segment 11 bases; nucleotides outside the gene matches: 5.

This rearrangement joins TRBV11-2 to TRBJ1-1, with 7 bases matching TRBD1. The material sequenced was peripheral blood. This sequence originates from a young woman with acute or convalescent COVID-19. The CDR3 loop reads CASSTGERAFF. The CDR3, as DNA: TGTGCCAGCAGCACAGGGGAGAGGGCTTTCTTT. Full variable domain (rest looked up from reference TRBV11-2 and TRBJ1-1): EAGVAQSPRYKIIEKRQSVAFWCNPISGHATLYWYQQILGQGPKLLIQFQNNGVVDDSQLPKDRFSAERLKGVDSTLKIQPAKLEDSAVYLCASSTGERAFFGQGTRLTVV.